This entry concerns a single TCR beta chain. Generated by immunoSEQ multiplex PCR, the TCRdb table keeps only in-frame clones and is missing some. The sample yields 380,000 or so clones, 80% to 90% seen once. CDR1 is MDHEN and CDR2 is SYDVKM in the germline V gene. The length of the CDR3 is 16 residues. Trimming removed 4 bases from V and 1 base from J, with 13 bases in between. The record originates from a study of blood T cell repertoires in COVID-19. This clonotype originated in a man aged 35-49 years with acute or convalescent COVID-19. Sequencing was carried out using peripheral blood. J is TRBJ2-2 and V is TRBV28; D might be TRBD1 (6 bases). The CDR3 nucleotides read TGTGCCAGCAGTTCCCCTTTGACAGGGAACACCGGGGAGCTGTTTTTT. This translates into CASSSPLTGNTGELFF.